This T cell receptor beta chain was captured in a study of shared clonotypes between healthy human individuals. Looking at the study overall: Every donor yielded three CD4 naive, three CD4 memory, two CD8 naive and one CD8 memory plate. Broader study findings: Sharing across four donors was highest in naive CD4 (roughly 5%) and lowest in memory CD8 (about 0.4%). Compared with memory subsets, naive subsets generally had larger estimated richness.

Notes on this clone: No antigen is known for it.

From germline, CDR1 is KGHSH and CDR2 LQKENI. This CDR3 is 16 amino acids long. V shed 2 bases and J shed 3 bases, with 14 bases lying between them. Measured with immunoSEQ multiplex PCR; TCRdb has only the in-frame clones, and not every one. The data contain around 510,000 clones, roughly 95% of them singletons. The receptor comes from a woman aged 25 to 39 in good health. V gene TRBV18 combines with J gene TRBJ1-3; perhaps TRBD1 as D (5 bases). The sequenced sample was naive CD4+ T cells sorted from blood. Regarding subset: CD45RA+ positively selected. In DNA, the CDR3 is TGTGCCAGCTCACCATACCCGAGGGGTGGTGGAAACACCATATATTTT. It codes for CASSPYPRGGGNTIYF.